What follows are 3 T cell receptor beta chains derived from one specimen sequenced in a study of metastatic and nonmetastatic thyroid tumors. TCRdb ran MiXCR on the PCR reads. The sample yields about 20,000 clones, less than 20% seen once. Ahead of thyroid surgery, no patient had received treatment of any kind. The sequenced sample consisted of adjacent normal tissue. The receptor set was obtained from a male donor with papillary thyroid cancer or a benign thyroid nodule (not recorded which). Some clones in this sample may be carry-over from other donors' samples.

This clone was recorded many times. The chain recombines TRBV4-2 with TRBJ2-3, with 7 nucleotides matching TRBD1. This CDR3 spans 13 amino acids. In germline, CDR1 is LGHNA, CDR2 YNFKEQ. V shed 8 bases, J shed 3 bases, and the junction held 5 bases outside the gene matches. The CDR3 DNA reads TGTGCCAGCGGGGCAGGGGGTACAGATACGCAGTATTTT. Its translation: CASGAGGTDTQYF.

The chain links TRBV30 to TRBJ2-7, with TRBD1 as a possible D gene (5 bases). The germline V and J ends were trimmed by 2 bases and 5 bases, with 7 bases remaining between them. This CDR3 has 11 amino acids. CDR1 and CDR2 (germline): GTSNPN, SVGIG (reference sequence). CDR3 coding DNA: TGTGCCTGGAGTTTCAGGGACGAGCAGTACTTC. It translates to CAWSFRDEQYF.

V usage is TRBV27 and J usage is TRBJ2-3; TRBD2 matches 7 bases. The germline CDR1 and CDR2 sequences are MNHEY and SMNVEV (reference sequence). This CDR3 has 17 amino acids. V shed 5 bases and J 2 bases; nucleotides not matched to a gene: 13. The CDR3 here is CASSPPSGLDDTDTQYF. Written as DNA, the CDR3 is TGTGCCAGCAGTCCCCCGTCTGGACTAGATGACACAGATACGCAGTATTTT.